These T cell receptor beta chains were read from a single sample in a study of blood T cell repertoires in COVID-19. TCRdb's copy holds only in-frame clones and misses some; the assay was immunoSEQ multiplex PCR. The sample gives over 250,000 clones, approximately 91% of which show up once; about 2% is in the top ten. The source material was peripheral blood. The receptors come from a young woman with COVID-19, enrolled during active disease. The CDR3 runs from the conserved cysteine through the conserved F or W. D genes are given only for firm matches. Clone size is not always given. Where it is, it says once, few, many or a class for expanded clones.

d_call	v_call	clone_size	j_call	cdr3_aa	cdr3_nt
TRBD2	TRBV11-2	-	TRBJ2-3	CASSYGRDTQYF	TGTGCCAGCAGCTACGGGAGGGATACGCAGTATTTT
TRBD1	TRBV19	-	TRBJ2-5	CASSIGQGETQYF	TGTGCCAGTAGTATCGGACAGGGGGAGACCCAGTACTTC
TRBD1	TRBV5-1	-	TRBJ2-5	CASSVVDREETQYF	TGCGCCAGCAGCGTGGTGGACAGGGAAGAGACCCAGTACTTC
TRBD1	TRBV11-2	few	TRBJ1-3	CASSLPEGQGARGNTIYF	TGTGCCAGCAGCTTACCGGAAGGACAGGGGGCGCGAGGAAACACCATATATTTT
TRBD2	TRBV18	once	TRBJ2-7	CASSRTPGTSGRRGYEQYF	TGTGCCAGCTCACGAACGCCGGGGACTAGCGGGAGGAGGGGCTACGAGCAGTACTTC
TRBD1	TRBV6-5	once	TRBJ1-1	CASSYPGTGGNTEAFF	TGTGCCAGCAGTTACCCAGGGACAGGAGGGAACACTGAAGCTTTCTTT
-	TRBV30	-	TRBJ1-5	CAWSATQGGGNQPQHF	TGTGCCTGGAGTGCCACGCAAGGGGGGGGCAATCAGCCCCAGCATTTT
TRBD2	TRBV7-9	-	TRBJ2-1	CASISGREYNEQFF	TGTGCCAGCATTAGCGGGAGGGAGTACAATGAGCAGTTCTTC
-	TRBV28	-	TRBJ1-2	CASSLWELQGSGQGYTF	TGTGCCAGCAGTTTATGGGAACTGCAAGGGAGCGGTCAAGGCTACACCTTC
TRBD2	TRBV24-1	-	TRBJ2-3	CATSELAVFGTDFDTDTQYF	TGTGCCACCAGTGAACTAGCGGTGTTCGGGACGGATTTTGACACAGATACGCAGTATTTT
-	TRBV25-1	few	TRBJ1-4	CASSSPRREEKLFF	TGTGCCAGCAGCTCCCCCCGACGGGAGGAAAAACTGTTTTTT
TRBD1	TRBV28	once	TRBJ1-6	CASSSRDSINSPLHF	TGTGCCAGCAGTTCCAGGGACAGTATAAATTCACCCCTCCACTTT
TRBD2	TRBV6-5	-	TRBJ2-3	CASSPTSGRADTQYF	TGTGCCAGCAGTCCAACTAGCGGGAGAGCAGATACGCAGTATTTT
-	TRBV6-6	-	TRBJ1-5	CASSYRKGGFIQPQHF	TGTGCCAGCAGTTACCGGAAGGGAGGGTTCATCCAGCCCCAGCATTTT
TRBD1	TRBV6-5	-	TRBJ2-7	CASSYAGQAYEQYF	TGTGCCAGCAGTTACGCGGGACAGGCCTACGAGCAGTACTTC
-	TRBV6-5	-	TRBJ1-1	CASSYNLGGLNTEAFF	TGTGCCAGCAGTTACAACCTGGGGGGGTTGAACACTGAAGCTTTCTTT
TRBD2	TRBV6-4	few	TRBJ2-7	CASRRTSGRAYEQYF	TGTGCCAGCAGACGGACTAGCGGGAGAGCCTACGAGCAGTACTTC
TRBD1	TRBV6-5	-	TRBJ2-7	CASNADRHSYEQYF	TGTGCCAGCAATGCGGACAGGCACTCCTACGAGCAGTACTTC
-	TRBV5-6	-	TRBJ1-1	CAPNSGGSWAGRPVTEAFF	TGTGCCCCTAACAGCGGGGGGTCATGGGCAGGGAGACCGGTAACTGAAGCTTTCTTT
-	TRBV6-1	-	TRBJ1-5	CASSELEVHQPQHF	TGTGCCAGCAGTGAGCTCGAGGTCCATCAGCCCCAGCATTTT
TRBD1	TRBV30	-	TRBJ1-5	CAWSVGQGVGRPQHF	TGTGCCTGGAGTGTGGGCCAGGGGGTTGGTAGGCCCCAGCATTTT
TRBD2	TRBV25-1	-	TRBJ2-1	CASSPTSGRSYNEQFF	TGTGCCAGCAGTCCGACTAGCGGGAGATCCTACAATGAGCAGTTCTTC
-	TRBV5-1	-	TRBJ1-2	CASSLERRGLDGYTF	TGCGCCAGCAGCTTGGAACGCAGAGGGTTGGATGGCTACACCTTC
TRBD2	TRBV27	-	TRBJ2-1	CASSYSGTYNEQFF	TGTGCCAGCAGTTATAGCGGGACATACAATGAGCAGTTCTTC
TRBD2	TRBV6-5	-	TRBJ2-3	CASSTSGASTDTQYF	TGTGCCAGCAGCACTAGCGGGGCTAGCACAGATACGCAGTATTTT
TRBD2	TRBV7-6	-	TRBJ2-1	CASSLAGTSGRHEQFF	TGTGCCAGCAGCTTAGCCGGGACTAGCGGGAGACATGAGCAGTTCTTC
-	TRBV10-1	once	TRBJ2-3	CASSESGGATDTQYF	TGCGCCAGCAGTGAGTCAGGGGGGGCCACAGATACGCAGTATTTT
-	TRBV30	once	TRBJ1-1	CAWSVYLALAGAPPTNTEAFF	TGTGCCTGGAGTGTATACCTCGCTCTGGCAGGGGCCCCTCCAACGAACACTGAAGCTTTCTTT
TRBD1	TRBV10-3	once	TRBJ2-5	CAISNGTGEETQYF	TGTGCCATCAGTAACGGGACAGGGGAAGAGACCCAGTACTTC
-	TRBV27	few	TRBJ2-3	CASRLDRTWGDTQYF	TGTGCCAGCAGGTTAGACAGGACCTGGGGAGATACGCAGTATTTT
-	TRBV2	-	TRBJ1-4	CASSLGTTLSGKLFF	TGTGCCAGCAGCCTCGGGACAACACTGAGTGGAAAACTGTTTTTT
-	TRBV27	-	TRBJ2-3	CASSDRKGGTDTQYF	TGTGCCAGCAGTGACAGGAAAGGGGGTACAGATACGCAGTATTTT
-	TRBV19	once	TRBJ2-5	CASSIRTMGTQYF	TGTGCCAGTAGTATTCGGACTATGGGGACCCAGTACTTC
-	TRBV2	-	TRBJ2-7	CATRLAEWEQYF	TGTGCCACCCGCCTGGCGGAGTGGGAGCAGTACTTC
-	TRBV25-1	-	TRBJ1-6	CASSDYGAREESPLHF	TGTGCCAGCAGTGATTACGGTGCCAGGGAAGAATCACCCCTCCACTTT
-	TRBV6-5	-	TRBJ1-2	CASSYTNGQGNYGYTF	TGTGCCAGCAGTTACACAAACGGGCAGGGGAACTATGGCTACACCTTC
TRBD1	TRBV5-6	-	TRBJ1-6	CASSLAGPGGQGGSPLHF	TGTGCCAGCAGCTTGGCCGGACCCGGGGGACAGGGAGGTTCACCCCTCCACTTT
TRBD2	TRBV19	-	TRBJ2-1	CASTHQRGYYNEQFF	TGTGCCAGTACTCACCAGCGGGGATATTACAATGAGCAGTTCTTC
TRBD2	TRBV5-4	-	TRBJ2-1	CASSFDSGSHNEQFF	TGTGCCAGCAGCTTCGATAGCGGGAGCCACAATGAGCAGTTCTTC
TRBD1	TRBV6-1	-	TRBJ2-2	CASRERDSPNTGELFF	TGTGCCAGCAGGGAACGGGACAGCCCGAACACCGGGGAGCTGTTTTTT